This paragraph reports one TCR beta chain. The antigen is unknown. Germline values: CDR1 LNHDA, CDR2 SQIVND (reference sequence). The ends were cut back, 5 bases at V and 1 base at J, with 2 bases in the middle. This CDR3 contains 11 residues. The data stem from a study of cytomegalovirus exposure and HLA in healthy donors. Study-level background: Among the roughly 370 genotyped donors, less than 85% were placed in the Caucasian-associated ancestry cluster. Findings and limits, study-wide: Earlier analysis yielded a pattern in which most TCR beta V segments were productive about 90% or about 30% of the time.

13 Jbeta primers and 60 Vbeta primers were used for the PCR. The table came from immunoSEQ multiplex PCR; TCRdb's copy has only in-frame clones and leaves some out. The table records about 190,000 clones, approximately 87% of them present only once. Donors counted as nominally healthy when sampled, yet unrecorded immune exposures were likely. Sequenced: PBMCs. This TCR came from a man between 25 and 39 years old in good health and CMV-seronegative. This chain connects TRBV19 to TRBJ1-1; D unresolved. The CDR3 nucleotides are TGTGCCAGTAGTCAGAACACTGAAGCTTTCTTT. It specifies CASSQNTEAFF. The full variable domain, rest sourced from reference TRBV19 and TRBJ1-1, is DGGITQSPKYLFRKEGQNVTLSCEQNLNHDAMYWYRQDPGQGLRLIYYSQIVNDFQKGDIAEGYSVSREKKESFPLTVTSAQKNPTAFYLCASSQNTEAFFGQGTRLTVV.